The 2 T cell receptor beta chains below come from one sample, sequenced in a study of beta chain features in type 1 diabetes (dated by TCRdb to between 2017 and 2018). The library was made by the immunoSEQ multiplex PCR assay. All of the isolated RNA was reverse transcribed with the High Capacity cDNA Reverse Transcription Kit, so expressed TCRB transcripts were sequenced. The immuneACCESS repertoire file appears here via TCRdb, limited to in-frame rearrangements. These files lack a portion of the clones; in checked studies, under half of the deficit traces to unresolved V genes, and the cause of the others is not known. The sample table contains 400,000 to 600,000 clones; only one count was recorded for around 30% of them. The ten largest account for 0.05% to 0.065% of the sample. Sequenced input: naive CD4+ T cells from blood. This specimen's cell subset or site label, per the study, means: true naive CD4+ T cells. The receptors shown here come from a young man in good health.

This clone was seen repeatedly, ten times or more. V usage is TRBV29-1 and J usage is TRBJ2-1, with D hard to call. The CDR3 extends over 11 amino acids. The germline V gene encodes CDR1 SQVTM and CDR2 ANQGSEA. V was clipped by 7 bases and J by 5 bases, with 9 bases between them. CDR3 nucleotides: TGCAGCGGCGGTCGGCACAATGAGCAGTTCTTC. Translating it yields CSGGRHNEQFF.

This clone turned up a few times. The V and J genes are TRBV11-2 and TRBJ2-5; 10 nucleotides match TRBD2. V lost 4 bases, J lost 7 bases, and 3 bases stayed unmatched. From germline, CDR1 is SGHAT and CDR2 FQNNGV. The CDR3 spans 13 residues. CDR3 residues: CASSSSGSGTQYF. CDR3 coding DNA: TGTGCCAGCAGCTCTAGCGGGAGTGGGACCCAGTACTTC.